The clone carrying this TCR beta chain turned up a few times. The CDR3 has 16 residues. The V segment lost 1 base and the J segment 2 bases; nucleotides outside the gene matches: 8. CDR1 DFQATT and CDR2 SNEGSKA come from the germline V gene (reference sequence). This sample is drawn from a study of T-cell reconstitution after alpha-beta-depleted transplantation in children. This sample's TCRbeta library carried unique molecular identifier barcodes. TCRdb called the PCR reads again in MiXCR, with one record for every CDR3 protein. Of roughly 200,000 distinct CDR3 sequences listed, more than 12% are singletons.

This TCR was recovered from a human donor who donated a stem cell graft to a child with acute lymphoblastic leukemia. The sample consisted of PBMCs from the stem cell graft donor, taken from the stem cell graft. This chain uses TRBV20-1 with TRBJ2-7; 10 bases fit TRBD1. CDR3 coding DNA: TGCAGTGCTAGAGGGGGACAGGGGTCCCGAGCCTACGAGCAGTACTTC. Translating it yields CSARGGQGSRAYEQYF.